The clone carrying this TCR beta chain came up many times. These data come from a study of human T cells and chemical hapten exposure. The germline V and J ends were trimmed by 4 bases and 6 bases, with 16 bases remaining between them. The V gene's germline CDR1 is MNHNY and CDR2 SVGAGI (reference sequence). There are 14 residues in the CDR3. Each CDR3 protein is one row after TCRdb ran MiXCR on the RACE reads. The table lists some 71,000 distinct CDR3 sequences, around 10% of them singletons. Regarding time point: patch test 2, 6 weeks after DPC sensitization. Treatment noted: therapeutic diphenylcyclopropenone sensitization with weekly scalp DPC.

The rearrangement joins TRBV6-6 to TRBJ2-7, with D uncertain. The sequencing used whole blood, collected in connection with sensitization to the hapten diphenylcyclopropenone (DPC). The sequence was obtained from a woman aged 50 to 60 with alopecia areata. Some clones in this sample may be carry-over from other donors' samples. As DNA, the CDR3 is TGTGCCAGCAGTTCCGTAGGCCCCGACGCCGAGCAGTACTTC. Residues: CASSSVGPDAEQYF.